This is a list of T cell receptor beta chains from one sample in a study of T cell responses to AZD1222 COVID-19 vaccine. Data came from immunoSEQ multiplex PCR; TCRdb stores just in-frame clones and leaves some out. The sample consists of some 190,000 clones, 92% of them appearing once. The source material was peripheral blood, sampled 28 days after the second AZD1222 dose. All receptors derive from an adult who received the AZD1222 COVID-19 vaccine. Both conserved end residues are part of each CDR3. The order of the fields is V gene, clone size, J gene, D gene, CDR3 DNA, CDR3 protein. The D gene is left open where the match is weak. Size is stated for part of the rows, as once, few or many counts, or as a class when the clone is expanded.

TRBV14	.	TRBJ2-1	.	TGTGCCAGCAGCCAAGTAGTAAGGGGGGGCTCTCAGTTCTTC	CASSQVVRGGSQFF
TRBV11-2	.	TRBJ2-5	.	TGTGCCAGCAGAGACCATCCTTCGGGGCGAGAGACCCAGTACTTC	CASRDHPSGRETQYF
TRBV2	few	TRBJ1-5	.	TGTGCCAGCAGACAAACCGGACAGATGCCCCAGCATTTT	CASRQTGQMPQHF
TRBV5-4	.	TRBJ2-1	TRBD1	TGTGCCAGCAGCCTACAGGGGTACAATGAGCAGTTCTTC	CASSLQGYNEQFF
TRBV7-2	.	TRBJ1-5	.	TGTGCCAGCAGCCGAGACAGGAATCAGCCCCAGCATTTT	CASSRDRNQPQHF
TRBV6-1	once	TRBJ1-5	.	TGTGCCAGCAGTGAATTGGGGACGAGCAATCAGCCCCAGCATTTT	CASSELGTSNQPQHF
TRBV7-2	once	TRBJ2-2	.	TGTGCCAGCAGCTTAACGACCCTGGGATCCGGGGAGCTGTTTTTT	CASSLTTLGSGELFF
TRBV5-1	.	TRBJ2-3	TRBD2	TGCGCCAGCAGCTTGGGCCTACTAGCGGGAGAGACTTTCACAGATACGCAGTATTTT	CASSLGLLAGETFTDTQYF
TRBV18	.	TRBJ2-7	.	TGTGCCAGCTCACCCGGGACCATCTCCTACGAGCAGTACTTC	CASSPGTISYEQYF
TRBV20-1	.	TRBJ2-1	.	TGCAGTGCTATAGCGGACAATGAGCAGTTCTTC	CSAIADNEQFF
TRBV18	.	TRBJ1-1	.	TGTGCCAGCTCAGTTTACCAGGGGCCTCACACTTTAGGGCCCACTGAAGCTTTCTTT	CASSVYQGPHTLGPTEAFF
TRBV9	once	TRBJ2-1	TRBD2	TGTGCCAGCAGCGTAGCACTAGCGGGACTTGGTGAGCAGTTCTTC	CASSVALAGLGEQFF
TRBV28	.	TRBJ1-6	.	TGTGCCAGCAGTTTATTCATGGGACGGGGGAATTCACCCCTCCACTTT	CASSLFMGRGNSPLHF
TRBV7-3	.	TRBJ1-1	.	TGTGCCAGCAGCCGAGGGACACTGACTGAAGCTTTCTTT	CASSRGTLTEAFF
TRBV6-2/TRBV6-3	once	TRBJ1-2	.	TGTGCCAGCAGCCCCCGAGCCCCGGACAGCCTCTATGGCTACACCTTC	CASSPRAPDSLYGYTF
TRBV27	.	TRBJ1-5	.	TGTGCCAGCAGTCCATCGAATAGCAATCAGCCCCAGCATTTT	CASSPSNSNQPQHF
TRBV7-8	few	TRBJ2-5	TRBD2	TGTGCCAGCAGTCTAGAGCTAGCGGGAGAGACCCAGTACTTC	CASSLELAGETQYF
TRBV7-2	.	TRBJ2-1	TRBD2	TGTGCCAGCAGCCTGGGACTAGCGGGGGGACGGCGTGAGCAGTTCTTC	CASSLGLAGGRREQFF
TRBV6-5	.	TRBJ1-2	TRBD1	TGTGCCAGCAGAGGACAGGGGGCTGGCTATGGCTACACCTTC	CASRGQGAGYGYTF
TRBV7-3	.	TRBJ2-1	TRBD2	TGTGCCAGCAGCCCATCCCTCAGGGGAGCGGGGGGGCCATATGAGCAGTTCTTC	CASSPSLRGAGGPYEQFF
TRBV7-9	.	TRBJ1-1	.	TGTGCCAGCAGCCATGACCGATCCCGGAACACTGAAGCTTTCTTT	CASSHDRSRNTEAFF
TRBV7-9	.	TRBJ2-7	.	TGTGCCAGCAGCTTATTACCCGAGGACACCCACTCCTACGAGCAGTACTTC	CASSLLPEDTHSYEQYF
TRBV9	.	TRBJ1-3	.	TGTGCCAGCAGCGTATTTTGGGGGTTAGGAGGAAACACCATATATTTT	CASSVFWGLGGNTIYF
TRBV9	once	TRBJ1-1	TRBD1	TGTGCCAGCAGCCCCCAGGGACAGGGTGTCAACACTGAAGCTTTCTTT	CASSPQGQGVNTEAFF
TRBV7-8	.	TRBJ1-2	.	TGTGCCAGCAGCCGCAGGGTTTCCAGCTATGGCTACACCTTC	CASSRRVSSYGYTF
TRBV4-1	.	TRBJ2-3	TRBD2	TGCGCCAGCAGCCAGACCCTAGCGGGGGGGCTGGATACGCAGTATTTT	CASSQTLAGGLDTQYF
TRBV12-3/TRBV12-4	.	TRBJ1-2	.	TGTGCCAGCAGCCCCAGGGAAAACTATGGCTACACCTTC	CASSPRENYGYTF
TRBV19	.	TRBJ1-5	TRBD1	TGTGCCAGTAGACAGGGGGCTTTTCAGCCCCAGCATTTT	CASRQGAFQPQHF
TRBV6-5	few	TRBJ2-1	TRBD2	TGTGCCAGCAGTTTCGGGACTAGCGCCTACAATGAGCAGTTCTTC	CASSFGTSAYNEQFF
TRBV14	.	TRBJ2-4	TRBD2	TGTGCCAGCAGCCCGCAAGGACTAGCGGGCGGAATTCAGTACTTC	CASSPQGLAGGIQYF
TRBV6-5	.	TRBJ2-3	TRBD1	TGTGCCAGCAGTTGGGACAGGGGGCCCACAGATACGCAGTATTTT	CASSWDRGPTDTQYF
TRBV5-4	.	TRBJ2-5	.	TGTGCCAGCAGCTTGGCAGGGTTTGAGACCCAGTACTTC	CASSLAGFETQYF
TRBV6-5	.	TRBJ1-2	.	TGTGCCAGCAGTTACCAGGCAGACTATGGCTACACCTTC	CASSYQADYGYTF
TRBV6-5	.	TRBJ2-1	.	TGTGCCAGCAGTCCCCAGGTTAGGAGGGTTGAGCAGTTCTTC	CASSPQVRRVEQFF
TRBV6-5	.	TRBJ2-7	.	TGTGCCAGCAGTCATTCGGACGAGCAGTACTTC	CASSHSDEQYF
TRBV14	once	TRBJ1-2	.	TGTGCCAGCAGCCAAATACAGGGCGTTGATGGCTACACCTTC	CASSQIQGVDGYTF
TRBV6-5	.	TRBJ1-6	.	TGTGCCAGCCAAATTCAGGGAGGTTATAATTCACCCCTCCACTTT	CASQIQGGYNSPLHF
TRBV7-9	once	TRBJ1-2	.	TGTGCCAGCAGCTCGTCGACAGTTGGCTACACCTTC	CASSSSTVGYTF
TRBV12-3/TRBV12-4	.	TRBJ2-5	.	TGTGCCAGCAGAAGCGACTACCTAGAGACCCAGTACTTC	CASRSDYLETQYF
TRBV27	once	TRBJ2-1	.	TGTGCCAGCAGTTTACGGTCCTACAATGAGCAGTTCTTC	CASSLRSYNEQFF
TRBV9	.	TRBJ1-4	.	TGTGCCAGCAGCGTAGACCCAGTTACAAACGAAAAACTGTTTTTT	CASSVDPVTNEKLFF
TRBV7-3	.	TRBJ2-2	TRBD1	TGTGCCAGCAGCCAGAAGACAGGGAGCACCGGGGAGCTGTTTTTT	CASSQKTGSTGELFF
TRBV6-1	.	TRBJ2-5	.	TGTGCCAGCACCCAGACCCTCGCAGGGGAGACCCAGTACTTC	CASTQTLAGETQYF
TRBV5-1	.	TRBJ1-1	.	TGCGCCAGCAGCTTGAGGTTGAGTGGGGAGGGGGGCACTGAAGCTTTCTTT	CASSLRLSGEGGTEAFF
TRBV4-1	.	TRBJ2-1	.	TGCGCCAGCAGCCAGGCGAGGCGGGACCGAAATGAGCAGTTCTTC	CASSQARRDRNEQFF
TRBV5-8	.	TRBJ2-6	.	TGTGCCAGCAGCTTAGAGGCCAACGTCCTGACTTTC	CASSLEANVLTF
TRBV7-9	.	TRBJ2-4	TRBD2	TGTGCCAGCAGCAAGGGACTAGCCGAAAACATTCAGTACTTC	CASSKGLAENIQYF
TRBV4-2	.	TRBJ2-5	TRBD2	TGTGCCAGCAGCCAAGAGCAGTCGGGGGGGCTGGAGACCCAGTACTTC	CASSQEQSGGLETQYF
TRBV29-1	.	TRBJ2-2	.	TGCAGCGTCCAAGGTAGTGTCGCCGGGGAGCTGTTTTTT	CSVQGSVAGELFF
TRBV28	.	TRBJ2-1	.	TGTGCCAGCAATTCAGGGAGAGGAGGCAATGAGCAGTTCTTC	CASNSGRGGNEQFF
TRBV19	.	TRBJ1-1	.	TGTGCCAGTAGTGGGTTTGTCACTGAAGCTTTCTTT	CASSGFVTEAFF
TRBV4-3	.	TRBJ2-1	TRBD2	TGCGCCAGCAGCCAAGAGACGGCGGGAGACTCCTACAATGAGCAGTTCTTC	CASSQETAGDSYNEQFF
TRBV5-1	.	TRBJ2-5	TRBD1	TGCGCCAGCAGCTTGGGGACAGGGGAGACCCAGTACTTC	CASSLGTGETQYF